The present T cell receptor beta chain was sequenced within a study of lymphopenia after photon versus proton radiotherapy. Study conclusions and caveats: Only patients who died were analyzed for survival; proton advantage is unproven. Oligoclonal CD8+ Temra expansion after nadir drove photon patients' diversity drop. Relative stability marked proton patients; photon patients lost diversity and naive cells.

Germline V CDR1 and CDR2: LNHDA, SQIVND (reference sequence). Trimming took 5 bases from V and 0 from J, leaving 7 bases between them. The CDR3 is 13 amino acids. Details on this clone: The antigen remains undetermined.

Produced via immunoSEQ multiplex PCR; TCRdb's table is partial and in-frame only. Among some 70,000 clones, 80% to 90% were seen once, and the ten largest hold under 14%. The chain combines TRBV19 with TRBJ1-1; D gene uncertain. The sample here was peripheral blood, taken from a patient treated with proton-based radiotherapy. This receptor was obtained from a man at least 80 years old with esophageal cancer. The CDR3 nucleotides read TGTGCCAGTAGTGTAGGACTGAACACTGAAGCTTTCTTT. Its translation: CASSVGLNTEAFF.